This T cell receptor beta chain came from a study of post-analysis software for immune sequencing data. Study information: Relapsing-remitting, secondary progressive and progressive-relapsing multiple sclerosis courses were included.

The study's findings and limits: Controls showed lower frequencies than patients for a handful of TRBV segments, and TRBV5-6, TRBV5-1 and TRBV20-1 were among these. Normalized Chao1 diversity was significantly lower in multiple sclerosis patients than in controls.

Each TCR beta cDNA library carried unique molecular identifiers. TCRdb reanalysed the PCR reads using MiXCR and keeps one entry per CDR3 protein. The top ten hold around an eighth of the sample, which has fewer than 600,000 distinct CDR3 sequences, approximately 46% seen once. This CDR3 is 15 amino acids long. Germline assignment: CDR1 SGHTA and CDR2 FQGTGA. J was trimmed by 0 bases and V by 2 bases; bases with no gene match: 1. A note on this clonotype: The antigen is unknown.

This clonotype was sampled from a girl aged 10 to 17 with multiple sclerosis. Sample: blood. J is TRBJ2-7 and V is TRBV7-3; 10 nucleotides match TRBD2. This chain's CDR3 is CASSLLAGDSYEQYF. CDR3 coding DNA: TGTGCCAGCAGCTTACTAGCGGGAGACTCCTACGAGCAGTACTTC. The full variable domain, with the rest looked up from reference TRBV7-3 and TRBJ2-7, is GAGVSQTPSNKVTEKGKYVELRCDPISGHTALYWYRQSLGQGPEFLIYFQGTGAADDSGLPNDRFFAVRPEGSVSTLKIQRTERGDSAVYLCASSLLAGDSYEQYFGPGTRLTVT.